Sequencing of this TCR beta chain was carried out in a study of T-cell memory formation after mild COVID-19. Study-level information: TCR clusters mostly belonged to single donors.

TCRdb processed the 5' RACE reads anew with MiXCR; each CDR3 protein has one entry. The table includes around 390,000 distinct CDR3 sequences, about 15% detected once. As for this clonotype: Its target is unknown.

V was trimmed by 6 bases and J by 2 bases, leaving 16 bases between them. Germline-derived CDR1 and CDR2 are LGHDT and YNNKEL (reference sequence). This CDR3 is built from 16 residues. Overall study results and limits: While clones contracting from day 15 to 85 were balanced between CD4 and CD8, later expanders leaned CD4+.

Material for sequencing was PBMCs or a T cell subset sorted from them (not recorded which). J is TRBJ2-2 and V is TRBV3-1; D remains ambiguous. This clonotype was obtained from a man younger than 30 who had mild COVID-19 (a few samples of this study predate the infection). Cell type and time point are not known. As DNA, the CDR3 is TGTGCCAGCAGTCGGAAAAGCGTCGGCAACACCGGGGAGCTGTTTTTT. It encodes CASSRKSVGNTGELFF.